The text below deals with one TCR beta chain. No antigen is known for it. The deep-level immunoSEQ assay was used. Each PCR replicate from the sorted subsets contained around 0.2 ug DNA, which is around 30,000 T cell genomes. How the authors handled the data: Filtering differed for immunoSEQ, which gave only junction sequences without quality scores. Clones were read by immunoSEQ multiplex PCR, and TCRdb kept only the in-frame ones, dropping some. V and J calls and clone size follow that table, whereas D and trimming were derived from the DNA. This sample yields around 1,100,000 clones, of which around 77% are seen a single time; 0.89% belongs to the top ten. The entry originates in a study of shared clonotypes between healthy human individuals. Study-wide points: Among non-shared clonotypes, generation probabilities were lower than among those shared by all four donors.

In germline, CDR1 is SGHNT, CDR2 YYREEE (reference sequence). The CDR3 consists of 15 residues. V gave up 5 bases and J gave up 2 bases, with 11 bases separating them. The chain is built from TRBV5-4 and TRBJ2-6; D perhaps matches TRBD2 (6 bases). Input material: memory CD4+ T cells from PBMCs. The subset here: CD45RA-negative fraction. This sequence originates from a man younger than 35 in good health. Some clones in this sample may be carry-over from other donors' samples. The DNA of the CDR3 is TGTGCCAGCAGTCTTGCGGGGACTGGGGCCAACGTCCTGACTTTC. It codes for CASSLAGTGANVLTF.